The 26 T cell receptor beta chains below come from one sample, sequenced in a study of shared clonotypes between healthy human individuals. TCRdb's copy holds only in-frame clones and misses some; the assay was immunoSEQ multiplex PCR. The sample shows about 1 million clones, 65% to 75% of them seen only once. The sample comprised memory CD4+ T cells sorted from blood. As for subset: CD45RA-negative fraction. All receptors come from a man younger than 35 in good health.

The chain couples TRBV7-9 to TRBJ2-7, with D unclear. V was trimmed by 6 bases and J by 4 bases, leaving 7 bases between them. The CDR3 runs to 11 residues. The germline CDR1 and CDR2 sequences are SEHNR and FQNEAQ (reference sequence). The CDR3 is CASSVSYEQYF. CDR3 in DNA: TGTGCCAGCAGTGTCTCGTACGAGCAGTACTTC. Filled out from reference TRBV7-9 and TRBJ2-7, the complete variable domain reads DTGVSQNPRHKITKRGQNVTFRCDPISEHNRLYWYRQTLGQGPEFLTYFQNEAQLEKSRLLSDRFSAERPKGSFSTLEIQRTEQGDSAMYLCASSVSYEQYFGPGTRLTVT.

CDR3 amino acids: CATRDGSYEQYF. CDR3 DNA sequence: TGTGCCACCCGGGACGGCTCCTACGAGCAGTACTTC. This chain joins TRBV11-2 and TRBJ2-7, with D possibly called TRBD1 or TRBD2 (5 bases each). The CDR3 is 12 residues long. Trimming pared 10 bases from V and 0 bases from J, leaving 10 bases between. CDR1 SGHAT and CDR2 FQNNGV come from the germline V gene. Supplemented by reference TRBV11-2 and TRBJ2-7, the full variable domain reads EAGVAQSPRYKIIEKRQSVAFWCNPISGHATLYWYQQILGQGPKLLIQFQNNGVVDDSQLPKDRFSAERLKGVDSTLKIQPAKLEDSAVYLCATRDGSYEQYFGPGTRLTVT.

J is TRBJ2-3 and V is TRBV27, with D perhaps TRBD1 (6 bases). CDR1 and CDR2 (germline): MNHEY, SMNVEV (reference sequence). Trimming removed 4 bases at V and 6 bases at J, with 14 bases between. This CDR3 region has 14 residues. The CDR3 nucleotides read TGTGCCAGCAGTTCGAACAGGGTCCGGGATACGCAGTATTTT. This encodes CASSSNRVRDTQYF.

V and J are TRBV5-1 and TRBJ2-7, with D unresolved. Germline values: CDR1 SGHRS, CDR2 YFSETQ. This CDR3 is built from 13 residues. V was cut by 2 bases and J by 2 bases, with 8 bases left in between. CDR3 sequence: CASSFGKAYEQYF. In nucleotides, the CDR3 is TGCGCCAGCAGCTTCGGCAAAGCCTACGAGCAGTACTTC.

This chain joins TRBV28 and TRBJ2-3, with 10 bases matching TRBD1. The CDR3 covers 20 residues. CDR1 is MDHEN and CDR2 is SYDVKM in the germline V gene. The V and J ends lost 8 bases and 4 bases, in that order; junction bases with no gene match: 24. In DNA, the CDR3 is TGTGCCAGCCCCCCGGATCGACCCGGGACAGGGGCGAGCGGGGCAGATACGCAGTATTTT. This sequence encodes CASPPDRPGTGASGADTQYF.

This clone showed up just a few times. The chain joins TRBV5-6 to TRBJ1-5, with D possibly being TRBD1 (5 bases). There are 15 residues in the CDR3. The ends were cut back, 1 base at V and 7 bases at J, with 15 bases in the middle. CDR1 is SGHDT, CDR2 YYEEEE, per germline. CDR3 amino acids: CASSLIGAGLQPQHF. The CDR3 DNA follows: TGTGCCAGCAGCTTGATCGGGGCAGGACTACAGCCCCAGCATTTT.

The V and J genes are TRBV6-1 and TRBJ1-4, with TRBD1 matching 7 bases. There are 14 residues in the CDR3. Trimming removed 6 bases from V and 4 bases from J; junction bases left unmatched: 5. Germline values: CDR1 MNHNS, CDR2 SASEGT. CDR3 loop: CASRMGQINEKLFF. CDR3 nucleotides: TGTGCCAGCAGGATGGGACAGATTAATGAAAAACTGTTTTTT.

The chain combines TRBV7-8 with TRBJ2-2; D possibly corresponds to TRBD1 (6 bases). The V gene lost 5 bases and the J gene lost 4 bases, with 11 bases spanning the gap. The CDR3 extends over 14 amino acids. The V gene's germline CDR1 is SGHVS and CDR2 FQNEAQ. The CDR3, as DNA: TGTGCCAGCAGCAGGACAGAAATCACCGGGGAGCTGTTTTTT. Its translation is CASSRTEITGELFF.

This CDR3 is CASSLRAAGTQMGNEQFF. The CDR3 DNA is TGTGCCAGCAGCTTACGTGCAGCGGGTACTCAGATGGGGAATGAGCAGTTCTTC. The chain recombines TRBV7-9 with TRBJ2-1; TRBD2 is a possible D gene (6 bases). The CDR3 has 18 residues. V shed 2 bases and J shed 7 bases, with 24 bases lying between them. CDR1 SEHNR and CDR2 FQNEAQ come from the germline V gene (reference sequence). The complete variable domain, with remaining parts taken from reference TRBV7-9 and TRBJ2-1, reads DTGVSQNPRHKITKRGQNVTFRCDPISEHNRLYWYRQTLGQGPEFLTYFQNEAQLEKSRLLSDRFSAERPKGSFSTLEIQRTEQGDSAMYLCASSLRAAGTQMGNEQFFGPGTRLTVL.

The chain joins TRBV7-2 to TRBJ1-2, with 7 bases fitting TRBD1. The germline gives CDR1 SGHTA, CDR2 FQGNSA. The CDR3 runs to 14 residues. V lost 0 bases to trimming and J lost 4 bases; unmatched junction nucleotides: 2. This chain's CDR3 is CASSLARQGYGYTF. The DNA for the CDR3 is TGTGCCAGCAGCTTAGCACGACAGGGCTATGGCTACACCTTC.

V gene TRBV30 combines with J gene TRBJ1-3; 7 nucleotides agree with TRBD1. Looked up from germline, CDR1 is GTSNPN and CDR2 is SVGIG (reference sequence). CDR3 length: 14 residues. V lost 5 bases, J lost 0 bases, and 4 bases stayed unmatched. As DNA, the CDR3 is TGTGCCTGGGAGGGGGCGAGCTCTGGAAACACCATATATTTT. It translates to CAWEGASSGNTIYF.

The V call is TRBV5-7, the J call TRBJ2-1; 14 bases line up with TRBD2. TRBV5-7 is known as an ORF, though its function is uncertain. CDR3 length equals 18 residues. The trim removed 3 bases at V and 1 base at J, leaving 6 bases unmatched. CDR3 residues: CASSYGLAGGESYNEQFF. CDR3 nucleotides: TGTGCCAGCAGCTACGGACTAGCGGGAGGAGAATCCTACAATGAGCAGTTCTTC.

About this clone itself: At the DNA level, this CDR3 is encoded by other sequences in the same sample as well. CDR3 sequence (DNA): TGTGCCAGCAGCGTCGCTGGACTAGCGGGAGGGAATGAGCAGTTCTTC. Its protein product is CASSVAGLAGGNEQFF. The chain is built from TRBV9 and TRBJ2-1, with 15 bases lining up with TRBD2. Germline values: CDR1 SGDLS, CDR2 YYNGEE. The CDR3 is made up of 16 amino acids. Trimming at V came to 2 bases and at J to 7 bases, leaving 4 bases not matched to a gene.

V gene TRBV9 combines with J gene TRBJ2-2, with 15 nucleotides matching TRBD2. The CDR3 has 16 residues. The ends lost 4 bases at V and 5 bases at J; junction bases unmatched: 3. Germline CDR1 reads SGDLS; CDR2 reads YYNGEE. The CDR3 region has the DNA TGTGCCAGCAGCCCCGGACTAGCGGGAGGGACCGGGGAGCTGTTTTTT. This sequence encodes CASSPGLAGGTGELFF. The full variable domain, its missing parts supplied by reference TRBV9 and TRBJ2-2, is DSGVTQTPKHLITATGQRVTLRCSPRSGDLSVYWYQQSLDQGLQFLIQYYNGEERAKGNILERFSAQQFPDLHSELNLSSLELGDSALYFCASSPGLAGGTGELFFGEGSRLTVL.

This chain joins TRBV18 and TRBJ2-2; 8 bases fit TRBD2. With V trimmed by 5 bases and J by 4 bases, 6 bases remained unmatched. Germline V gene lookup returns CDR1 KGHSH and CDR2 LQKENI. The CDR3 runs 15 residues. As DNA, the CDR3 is TGTGCCAGCTCAGCAGTAGCGGGGTCCACCGGGGAGCTGTTTTTT. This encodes CASSAVAGSTGELFF.

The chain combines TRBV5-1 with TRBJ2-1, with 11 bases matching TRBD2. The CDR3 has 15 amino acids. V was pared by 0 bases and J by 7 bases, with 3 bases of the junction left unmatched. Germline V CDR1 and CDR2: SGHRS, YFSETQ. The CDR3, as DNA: TGCGCCAGCAGCTTGGTAGCGGGAGGGGGGAATGAGCAGTTCTTC. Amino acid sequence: CASSLVAGGGNEQFF.

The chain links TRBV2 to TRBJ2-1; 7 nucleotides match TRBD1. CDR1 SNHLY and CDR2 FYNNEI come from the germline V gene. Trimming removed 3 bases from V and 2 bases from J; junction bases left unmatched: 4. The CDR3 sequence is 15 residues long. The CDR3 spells CASSDAQGTYNEQFF. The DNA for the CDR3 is TGTGCCAGCAGTGACGCACAGGGGACCTACAATGAGCAGTTCTTC. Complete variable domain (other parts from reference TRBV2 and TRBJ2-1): EPEVTQTPSHQVTQMGQEVILRCVPISNHLYFYWYRQILGQKVEFLVSFYNNEISEKSEIFDDQFSVERPDGSNFTLKIRSTKLEDSAMYFCASSDAQGTYNEQFFGPGTRLTVL.

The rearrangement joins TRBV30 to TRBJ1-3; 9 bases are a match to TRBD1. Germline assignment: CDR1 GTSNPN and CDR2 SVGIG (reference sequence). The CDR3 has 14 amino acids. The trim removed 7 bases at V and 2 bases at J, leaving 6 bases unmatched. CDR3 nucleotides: TGTGCCTTCGGGACAGGGCCCACTGGAAACACCATATATTTT. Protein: CAFGTGPTGNTIYF.

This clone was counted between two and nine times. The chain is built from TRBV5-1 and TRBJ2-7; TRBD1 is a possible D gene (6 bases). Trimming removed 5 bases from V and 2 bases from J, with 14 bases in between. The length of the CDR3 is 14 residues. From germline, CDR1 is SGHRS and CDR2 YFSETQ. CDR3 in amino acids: CASSVTGTTYEQYF. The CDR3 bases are TGCGCCAGCAGTGTGACAGGAACGACCTACGAGCAGTACTTC.

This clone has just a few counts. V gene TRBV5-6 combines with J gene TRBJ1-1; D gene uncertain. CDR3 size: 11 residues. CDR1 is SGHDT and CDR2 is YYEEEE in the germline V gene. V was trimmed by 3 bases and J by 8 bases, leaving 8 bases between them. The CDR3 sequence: CASSSFSEAFF. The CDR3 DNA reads TGTGCCAGCAGCTCGTTTTCCGAAGCTTTCTTT.

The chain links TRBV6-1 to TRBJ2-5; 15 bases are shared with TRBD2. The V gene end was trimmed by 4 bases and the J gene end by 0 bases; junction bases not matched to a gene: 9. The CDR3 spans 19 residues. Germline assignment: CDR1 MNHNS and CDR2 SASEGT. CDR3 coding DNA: TGTGCCAGCAGTGGCCGGGGACTAGCGGGGGGACCGTACCAAGAGACCCAGTACTTC. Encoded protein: CASSGRGLAGGPYQETQYF.

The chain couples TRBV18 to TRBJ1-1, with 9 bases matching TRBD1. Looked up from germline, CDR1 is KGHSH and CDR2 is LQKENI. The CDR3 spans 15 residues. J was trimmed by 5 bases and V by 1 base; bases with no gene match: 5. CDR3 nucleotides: TGTGCCAGCTCACCACTACAGGGGGCGCATACTGAAGCTTTCTTT. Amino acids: CASSPLQGAHTEAFF. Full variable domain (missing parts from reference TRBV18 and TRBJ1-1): NAGVMQNPRHLVRRRGQEARLRCSPMKGHSHVYWYRQLPEEGLKFMVYLQKENIIDESGMPKERFSAEFPKEGPSILRIQQVVRGDSAAYFCASSPLQGAHTEAFFGQGTRLTVV.

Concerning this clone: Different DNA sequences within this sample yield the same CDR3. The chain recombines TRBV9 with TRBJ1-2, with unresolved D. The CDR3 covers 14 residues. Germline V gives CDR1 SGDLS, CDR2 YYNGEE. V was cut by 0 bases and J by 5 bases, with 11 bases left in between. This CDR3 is CASSVGRGVYGYTF. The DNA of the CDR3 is TGTGCCAGCAGCGTAGGCCGGGGAGTTTATGGCTACACCTTC.

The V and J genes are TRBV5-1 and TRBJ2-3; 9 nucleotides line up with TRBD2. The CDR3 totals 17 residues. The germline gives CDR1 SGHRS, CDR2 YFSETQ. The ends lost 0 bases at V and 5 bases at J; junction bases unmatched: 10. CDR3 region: CASSLGPAGGDIDTQYF. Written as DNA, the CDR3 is TGCGCCAGCAGCTTGGGGCCAGCGGGGGGCGATATAGATACGCAGTATTTT.

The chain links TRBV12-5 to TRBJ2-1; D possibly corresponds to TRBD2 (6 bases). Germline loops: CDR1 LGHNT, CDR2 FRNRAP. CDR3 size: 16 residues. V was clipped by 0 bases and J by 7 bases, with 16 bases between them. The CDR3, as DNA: TGTGCTAGTGGTTTGGTATTAGCGGCAGACGGGAATGAGCAGTTCTTC. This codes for CASGLVLAADGNEQFF.

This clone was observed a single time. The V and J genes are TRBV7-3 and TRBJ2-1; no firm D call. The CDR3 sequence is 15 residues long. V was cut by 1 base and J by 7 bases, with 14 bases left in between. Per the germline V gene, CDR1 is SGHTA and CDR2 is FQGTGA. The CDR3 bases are TGTGCCAGCAGCTTAATGGTCGGTCTCGGAAATGAGCAGTTCTTC. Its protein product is CASSLMVGLGNEQFF.